The subject of this entry is one TCR beta chain. Its antigen remains unidentified. The method was immunoSEQ multiplex PCR; TCRdb's version includes in-frame clones alone and lacks a portion of them. Among 350,000 to 450,000 clones, over 75% were seen once, and the ten largest hold under 2%. Regarding treatment: around 19 received Ad26.COV2.S at low or high dose, single or two shots; about 5 received placebo; per-sample allocation not given. It was on day 63 after the first vaccine or placebo injection that samples were taken. The individual, an adult aged 18-55 years, was a donor in Boston. This sample was included in a study of Ad26.COV2.S vaccination and SARS-CoV-2 variants. Study summary: Ad26.COV2.S shots went into the muscle once or twice, 56 days apart. Study-level points and caveats: The study found similar non-spike TCR breadth in vaccine and placebo recipients.

Trimming removed 2 bases at V and 5 bases at J, with 22 bases between. Germline-derived CDR1 and CDR2 are SGHRS and YFSETQ. This CDR3 has 17 residues. The V gene is TRBV5-1, the J gene TRBJ1-2; TRBD1 might be the D (5 bases). The sequencing here drew on peripheral blood, taken in a trial of Ad26.COV2.S vaccine versus placebo. This TCR was recovered from a person aged 18-60 years who received the Ad26.COV2.S COVID-19 vaccine or a placebo. In DNA form, the CDR3 reads TGCGCCAGCAGCTTTAAAGGACACACACCAAAGGGGTATGGCTACACCTTC. It specifies CASSFKGHTPKGYGYTF.